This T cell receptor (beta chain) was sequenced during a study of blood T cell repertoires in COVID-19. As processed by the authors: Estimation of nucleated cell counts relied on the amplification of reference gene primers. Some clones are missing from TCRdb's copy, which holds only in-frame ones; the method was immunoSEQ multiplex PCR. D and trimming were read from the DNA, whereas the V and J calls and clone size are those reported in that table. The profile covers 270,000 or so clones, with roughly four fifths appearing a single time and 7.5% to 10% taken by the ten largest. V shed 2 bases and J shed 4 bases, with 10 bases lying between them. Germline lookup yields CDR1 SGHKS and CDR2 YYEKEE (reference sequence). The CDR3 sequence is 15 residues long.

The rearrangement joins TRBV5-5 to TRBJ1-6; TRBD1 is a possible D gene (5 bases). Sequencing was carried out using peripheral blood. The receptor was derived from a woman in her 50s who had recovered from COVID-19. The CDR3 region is CASSFETAYNSPLHF. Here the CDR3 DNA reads TGTGCCAGCAGCTTTGAGACAGCTTATAATTCACCCCTCCACTTT.